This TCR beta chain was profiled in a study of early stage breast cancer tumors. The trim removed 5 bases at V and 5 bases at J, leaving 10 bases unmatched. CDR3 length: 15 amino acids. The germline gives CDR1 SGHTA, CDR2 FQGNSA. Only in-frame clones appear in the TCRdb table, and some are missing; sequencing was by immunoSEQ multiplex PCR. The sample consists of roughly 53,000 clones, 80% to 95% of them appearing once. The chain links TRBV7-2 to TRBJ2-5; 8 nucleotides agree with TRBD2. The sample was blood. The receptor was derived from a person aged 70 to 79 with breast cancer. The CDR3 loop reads CASSLGLGVGETQYF. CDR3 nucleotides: TGTGCCAGCAGCCTGGGACTAGGGGTAGGGGAGACCCAGTACTTC. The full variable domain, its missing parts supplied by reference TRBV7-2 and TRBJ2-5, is GAGVSQSPSNKVTEKGKDVELRCDPISGHTALYWYRQSLGQGLEFLIYFQGNSAPDKSGLPSDRFSAERTGGSVSTLTIQRTQQEDSAVYLCASSLGLGVGETQYFGPGTRLLVL.